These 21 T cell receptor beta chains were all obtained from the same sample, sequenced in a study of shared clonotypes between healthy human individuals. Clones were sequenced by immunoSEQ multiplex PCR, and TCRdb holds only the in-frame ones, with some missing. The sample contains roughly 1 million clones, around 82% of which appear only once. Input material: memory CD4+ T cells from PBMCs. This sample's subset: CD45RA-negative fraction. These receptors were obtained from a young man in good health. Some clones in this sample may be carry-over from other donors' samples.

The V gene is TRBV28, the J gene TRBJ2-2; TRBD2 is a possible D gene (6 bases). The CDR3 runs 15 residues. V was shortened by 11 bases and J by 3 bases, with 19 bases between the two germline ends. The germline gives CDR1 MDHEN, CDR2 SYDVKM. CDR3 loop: CAAMGEAGYTGELFF. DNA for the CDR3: TGTGCCGCGATGGGCGAAGCGGGCTACACCGGGGAGCTGTTTTTT.

CDR3 in DNA: TGTGCCAGCCGAGCTAGCGGTGCTAGCTCCTACAATGAGCAGTTCTTC. Its protein is CASRASGASSYNEQFF. The rearrangement joins TRBV27 to TRBJ2-1, with 7 bases fitting TRBD2. After removal of 8 bases from V and 0 bases from J, the junction contained 10 bases not matched to a gene. CDR3 length: 16 residues. Germline V CDR1 and CDR2: MNHEY, SMNVEV (reference sequence).

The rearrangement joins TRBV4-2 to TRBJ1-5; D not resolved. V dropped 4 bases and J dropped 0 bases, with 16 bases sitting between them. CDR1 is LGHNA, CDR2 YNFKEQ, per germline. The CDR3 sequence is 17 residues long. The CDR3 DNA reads TGTGCCAGCAGCCCTACTGGTACGGTCTATAGCAATCAGCCCCAGCATTTT. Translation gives CASSPTGTVYSNQPQHF.

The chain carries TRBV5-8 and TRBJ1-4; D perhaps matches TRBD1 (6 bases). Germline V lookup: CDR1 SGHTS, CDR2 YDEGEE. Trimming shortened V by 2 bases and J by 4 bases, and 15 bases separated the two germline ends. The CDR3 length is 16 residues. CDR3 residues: CASSLGQFGSNEKLFF. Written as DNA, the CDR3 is TGTGCCAGCAGCTTAGGACAGTTTGGGAGTAATGAAAAACTGTTTTTT.

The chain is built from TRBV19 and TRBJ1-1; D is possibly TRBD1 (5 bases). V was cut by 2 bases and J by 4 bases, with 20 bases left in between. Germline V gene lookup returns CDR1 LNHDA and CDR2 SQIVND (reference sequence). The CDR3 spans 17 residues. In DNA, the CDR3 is TGTGCCAGTAGTATAAGTTTGAGACCGGGGCGGAGCACTGAAGCTTTCTTT. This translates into CASSISLRPGRSTEAFF.

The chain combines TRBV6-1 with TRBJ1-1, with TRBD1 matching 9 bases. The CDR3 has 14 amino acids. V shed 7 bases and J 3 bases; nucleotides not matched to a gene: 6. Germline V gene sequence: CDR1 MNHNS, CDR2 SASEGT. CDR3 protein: CASNNDRGYTEAFF. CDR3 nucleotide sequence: TGTGCCAGCAACAACGACAGGGGGTACACTGAAGCTTTCTTT.

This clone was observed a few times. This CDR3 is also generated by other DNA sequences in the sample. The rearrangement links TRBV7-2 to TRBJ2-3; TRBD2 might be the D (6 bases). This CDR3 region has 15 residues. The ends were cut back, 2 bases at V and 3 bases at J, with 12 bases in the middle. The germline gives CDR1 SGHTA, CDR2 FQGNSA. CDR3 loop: CASSLLGSSTDTQYF. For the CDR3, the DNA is TGTGCCAGCAGCTTACTCGGGAGCAGTACAGATACGCAGTATTTT. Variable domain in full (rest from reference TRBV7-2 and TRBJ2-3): GAGVSQSPSNKVTEKGKDVELRCDPISGHTALYWYRQSLGQGLEFLIYFQGNSAPDKSGLPSDRFSAERTGGSVSTLTIQRTQQEDSAVYLCASSLLGSSTDTQYFGPGTRLTVL.

The CDR3 protein is CASSLDGTSEETQYF. The CDR3 DNA follows: TGCGCCAGCAGCTTAGACGGGACTAGCGAAGAGACCCAGTACTTC. V is TRBV5-1 and J is TRBJ2-5, with 10 nucleotides matching TRBD2. Germline-derived CDR1 and CDR2 are SGHRS and YFSETQ. The CDR3 covers 15 residues. V trimming: 2 bases; J trimming: 3 bases; junction bases outside the gene matches: 4. The whole variable domain, filled in from reference TRBV5-1 and TRBJ2-5, reads KAGVTQTPRYLIKTRGQQVTLSCSPISGHRSVSWYQQTPGQGLQFLFEYFSETQRNKGNFPGRFSGRQFSNSRSEMNVSTLELGDSALYLCASSLDGTSEETQYFGPGTRLLVL.

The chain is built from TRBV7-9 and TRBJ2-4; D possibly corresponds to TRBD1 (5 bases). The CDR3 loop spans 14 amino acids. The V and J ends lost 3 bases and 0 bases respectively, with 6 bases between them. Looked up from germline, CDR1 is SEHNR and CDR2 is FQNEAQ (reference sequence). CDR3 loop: CASSFQGAKNIQYF. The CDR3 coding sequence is TGTGCCAGCAGCTTTCAGGGAGCCAAAAACATTCAGTACTTC.

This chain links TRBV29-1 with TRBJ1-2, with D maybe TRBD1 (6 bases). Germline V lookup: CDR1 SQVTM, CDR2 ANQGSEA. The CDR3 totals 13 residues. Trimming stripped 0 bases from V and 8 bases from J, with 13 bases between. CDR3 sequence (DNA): TGCAGCGTTGAAGATTGGGACACCCCGGGCTACACCTTC. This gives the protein CSVEDWDTPGYTF. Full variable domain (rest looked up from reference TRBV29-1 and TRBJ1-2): SAVISQKPSRDICQRGTSLTIQCQVDSQVTMMFWYRQQPGQSLTLIATANQGSEATYESGFVIDKFPISRPNLTFSTLTVSNMSPEDSSIYLCSVEDWDTPGYTFGSGTRLTVV.

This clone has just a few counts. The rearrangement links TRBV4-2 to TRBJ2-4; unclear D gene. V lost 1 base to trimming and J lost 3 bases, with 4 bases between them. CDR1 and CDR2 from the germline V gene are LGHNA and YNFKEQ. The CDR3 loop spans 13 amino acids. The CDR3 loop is CASSQGYKNIQYF. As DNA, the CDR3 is TGTGCCAGCAGCCAAGGATACAAAAACATTCAGTACTTC.

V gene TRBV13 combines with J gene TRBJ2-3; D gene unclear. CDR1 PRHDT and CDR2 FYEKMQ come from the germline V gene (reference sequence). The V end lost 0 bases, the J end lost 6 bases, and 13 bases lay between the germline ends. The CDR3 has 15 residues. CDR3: CASSLGRFSKDTQYF. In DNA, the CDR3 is TGTGCCAGCAGCTTAGGCCGATTTAGCAAGGATACGCAGTATTTT.

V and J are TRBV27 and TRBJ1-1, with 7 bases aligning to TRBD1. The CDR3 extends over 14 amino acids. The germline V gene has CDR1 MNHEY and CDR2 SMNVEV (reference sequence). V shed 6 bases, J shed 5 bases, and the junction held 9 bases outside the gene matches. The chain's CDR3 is CASRKNRGATEAFF. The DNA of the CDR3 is TGTGCCAGCAGAAAGAACAGGGGAGCTACTGAAGCTTTCTTT.

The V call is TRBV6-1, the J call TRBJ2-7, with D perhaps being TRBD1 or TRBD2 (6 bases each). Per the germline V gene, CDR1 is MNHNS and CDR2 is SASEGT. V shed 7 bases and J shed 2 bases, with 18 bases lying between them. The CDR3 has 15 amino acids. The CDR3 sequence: CASTQSGGHTYEQYF. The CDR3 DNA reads TGTGCCAGCACCCAAAGTGGGGGGCATACCTACGAGCAGTACTTC.

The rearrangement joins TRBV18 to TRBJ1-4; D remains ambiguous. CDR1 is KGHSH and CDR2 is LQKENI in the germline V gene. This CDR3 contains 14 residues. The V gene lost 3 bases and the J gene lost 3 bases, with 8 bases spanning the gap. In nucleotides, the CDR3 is TGTGCCAGCTCACCTCAACACGCTAATGAAAAACTGTTTTTT. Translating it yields CASSPQHANEKLFF.

CDR3 nucleotides: TGTGCCAGCAAGGGGCCGGGACAGCAAGAGACCCAGTACTTC. Its protein product is CASKGPGQQETQYF. This rearrangement joins TRBV6-6 to TRBJ2-5, with 7 bases matching TRBD1. After removal of 7 bases from V and 2 bases from J, the junction contained 7 bases not matched to a gene. Germline V lookup: CDR1 MNHNY, CDR2 SVGAGI (reference sequence). The CDR3 length is 14 residues.

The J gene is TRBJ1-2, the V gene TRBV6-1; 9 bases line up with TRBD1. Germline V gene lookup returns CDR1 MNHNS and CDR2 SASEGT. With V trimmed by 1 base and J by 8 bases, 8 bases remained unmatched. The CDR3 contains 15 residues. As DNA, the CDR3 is TGTGCCAGCAGTGAAGGGAGCACAGGGGGCCGCGGCTACACCTTC. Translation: CASSEGSTGGRGYTF.

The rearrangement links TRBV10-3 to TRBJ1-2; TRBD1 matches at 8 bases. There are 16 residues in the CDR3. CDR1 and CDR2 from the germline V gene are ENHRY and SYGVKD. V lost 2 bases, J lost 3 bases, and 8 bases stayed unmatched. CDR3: CAISEGQGGYYYGYTF. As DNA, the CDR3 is TGTGCCATCAGTGAGGGACAGGGCGGGTATTACTATGGCTACACCTTC.

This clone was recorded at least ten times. The CDR3 region has the DNA TGTGCCAGCAGCTCCCGACAAGAACGGAGCATTCAGTACTTC. Translated, it gives CASSSRQERSIQYF. The chain links TRBV7-2 to TRBJ2-4; D remains unclear. The CDR3 loop spans 14 amino acids. The germline V gene encodes CDR1 SGHTA and CDR2 FQGNSA. With 4 bases removed from V and 9 bases from J, the gap between germline ends came to 16 bases.

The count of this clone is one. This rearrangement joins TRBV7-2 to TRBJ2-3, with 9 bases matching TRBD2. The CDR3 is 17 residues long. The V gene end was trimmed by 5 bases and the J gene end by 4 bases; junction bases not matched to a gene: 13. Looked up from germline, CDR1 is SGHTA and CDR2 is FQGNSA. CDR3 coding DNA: TGTGCCAGCAGCACAGGGTGGGCTAGCGGGACCCCAGATACGCAGTATTTT. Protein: CASSTGWASGTPDTQYF.

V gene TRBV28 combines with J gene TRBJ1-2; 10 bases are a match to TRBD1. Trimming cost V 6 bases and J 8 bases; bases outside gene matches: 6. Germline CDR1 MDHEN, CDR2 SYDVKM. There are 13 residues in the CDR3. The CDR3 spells CASRRQGAQGYTF. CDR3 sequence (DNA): TGTGCCAGCAGACGACAGGGGGCGCAGGGCTACACCTTC.